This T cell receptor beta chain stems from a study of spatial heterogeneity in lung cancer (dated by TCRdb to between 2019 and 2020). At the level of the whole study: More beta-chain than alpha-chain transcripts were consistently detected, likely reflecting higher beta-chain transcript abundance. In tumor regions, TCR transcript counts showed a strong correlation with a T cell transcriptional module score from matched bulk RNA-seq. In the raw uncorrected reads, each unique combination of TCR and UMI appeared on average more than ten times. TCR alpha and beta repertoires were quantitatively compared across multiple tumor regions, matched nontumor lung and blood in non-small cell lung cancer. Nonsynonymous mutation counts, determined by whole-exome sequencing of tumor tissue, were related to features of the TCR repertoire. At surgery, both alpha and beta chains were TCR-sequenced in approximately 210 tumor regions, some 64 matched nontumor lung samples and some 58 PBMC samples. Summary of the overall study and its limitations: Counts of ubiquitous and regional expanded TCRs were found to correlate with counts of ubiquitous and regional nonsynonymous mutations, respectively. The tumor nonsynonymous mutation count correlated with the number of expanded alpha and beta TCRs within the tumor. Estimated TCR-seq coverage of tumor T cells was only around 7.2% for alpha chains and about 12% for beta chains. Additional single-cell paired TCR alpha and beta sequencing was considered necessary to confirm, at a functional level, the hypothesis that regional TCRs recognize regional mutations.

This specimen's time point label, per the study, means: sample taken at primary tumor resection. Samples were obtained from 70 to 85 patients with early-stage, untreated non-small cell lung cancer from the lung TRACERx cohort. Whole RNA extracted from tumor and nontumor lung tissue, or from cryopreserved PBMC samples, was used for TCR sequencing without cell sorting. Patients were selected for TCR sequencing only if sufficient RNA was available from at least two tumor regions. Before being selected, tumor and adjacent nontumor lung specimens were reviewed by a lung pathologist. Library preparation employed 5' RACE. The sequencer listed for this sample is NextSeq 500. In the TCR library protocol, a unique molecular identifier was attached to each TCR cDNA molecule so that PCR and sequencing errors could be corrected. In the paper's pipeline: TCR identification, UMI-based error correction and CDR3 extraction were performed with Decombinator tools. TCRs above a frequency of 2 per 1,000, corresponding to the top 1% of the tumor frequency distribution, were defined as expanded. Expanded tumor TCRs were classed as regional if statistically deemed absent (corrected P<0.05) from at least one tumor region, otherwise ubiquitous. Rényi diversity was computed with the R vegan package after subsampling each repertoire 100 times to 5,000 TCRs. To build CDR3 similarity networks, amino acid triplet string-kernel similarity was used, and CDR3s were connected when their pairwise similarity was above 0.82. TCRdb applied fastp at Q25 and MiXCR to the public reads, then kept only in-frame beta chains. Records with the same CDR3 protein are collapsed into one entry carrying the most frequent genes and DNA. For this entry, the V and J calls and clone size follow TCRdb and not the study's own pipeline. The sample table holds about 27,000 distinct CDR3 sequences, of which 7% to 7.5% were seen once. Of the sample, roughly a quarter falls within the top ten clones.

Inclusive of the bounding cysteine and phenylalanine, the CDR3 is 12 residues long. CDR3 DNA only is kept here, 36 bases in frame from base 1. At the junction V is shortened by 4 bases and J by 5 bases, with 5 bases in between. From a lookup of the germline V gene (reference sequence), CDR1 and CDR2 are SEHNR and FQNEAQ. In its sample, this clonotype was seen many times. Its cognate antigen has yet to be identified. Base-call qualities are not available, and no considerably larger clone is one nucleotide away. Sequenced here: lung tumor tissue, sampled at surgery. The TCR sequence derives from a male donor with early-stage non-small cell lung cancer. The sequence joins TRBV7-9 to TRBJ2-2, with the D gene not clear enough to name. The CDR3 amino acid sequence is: CASSSSTGELFF. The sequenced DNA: TGTGCCAGCAGCTCTTCAACCGGGGAGCTGTTTTTT.